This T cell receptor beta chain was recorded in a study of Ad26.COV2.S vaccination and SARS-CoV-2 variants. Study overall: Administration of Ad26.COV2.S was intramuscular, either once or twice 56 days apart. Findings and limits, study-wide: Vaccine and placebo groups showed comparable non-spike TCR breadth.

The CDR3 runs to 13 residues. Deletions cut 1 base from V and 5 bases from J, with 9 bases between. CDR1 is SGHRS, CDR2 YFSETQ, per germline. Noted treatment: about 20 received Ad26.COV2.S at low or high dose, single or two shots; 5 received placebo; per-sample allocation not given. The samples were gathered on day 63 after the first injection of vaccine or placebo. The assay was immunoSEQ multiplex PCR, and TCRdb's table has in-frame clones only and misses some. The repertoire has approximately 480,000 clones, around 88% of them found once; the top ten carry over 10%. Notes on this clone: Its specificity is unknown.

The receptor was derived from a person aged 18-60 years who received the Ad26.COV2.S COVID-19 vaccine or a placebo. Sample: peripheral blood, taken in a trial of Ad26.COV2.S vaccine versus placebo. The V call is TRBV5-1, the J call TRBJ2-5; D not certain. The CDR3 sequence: CASSLLFLETQYF. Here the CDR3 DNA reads TGCGCCAGCAGCTTGTTATTCCTGGAGACCCAGTACTTC.